This T cell receptor beta chain originates from a study of T cells in Graves' hyperthyroidism and ophthalmopathy. Findings and caveats of the study: Expanded thyroid clonotypes (above 0.001) were mostly also found in blood.

Not enrolled were patients with uncontrolled infection, other autoimmune disease, pregnancy or lactation. It was RNA transcripts that yielded the amplified TCR beta CDR3 regions. In the first-round RT-PCR of the TCR CDR3, the HTBI primer set was used. MiXCR, applied by TCRdb to the multiplex PCR reads, yields one record per CDR3 protein. The repertoire consists of more than 450,000 distinct CDR3 sequences, with less than 20% occurring once and the leading ten covering over 45%. The germline V and J ends were trimmed by 7 bases and 1 base, with 19 bases remaining between them. Germline-derived CDR1 and CDR2 are SQVTM and ANQGSEA. There are 15 residues in the CDR3. A note on this clonotype: Its target is unknown.

The V gene is TRBV29-1, the J gene TRBJ1-1; possibly TRBD1 for D (6 bases). This TCR was recovered from a man aged 40-49 years with Graves' ophthalmopathy. Material for sequencing was blood. CDR3 loop: CSAEVQGTTNTEAFF. Written as DNA, the CDR3 is TGCAGCGCCGAGGTTCAGGGGACTACGAACACTGAAGCTTTCTTT.